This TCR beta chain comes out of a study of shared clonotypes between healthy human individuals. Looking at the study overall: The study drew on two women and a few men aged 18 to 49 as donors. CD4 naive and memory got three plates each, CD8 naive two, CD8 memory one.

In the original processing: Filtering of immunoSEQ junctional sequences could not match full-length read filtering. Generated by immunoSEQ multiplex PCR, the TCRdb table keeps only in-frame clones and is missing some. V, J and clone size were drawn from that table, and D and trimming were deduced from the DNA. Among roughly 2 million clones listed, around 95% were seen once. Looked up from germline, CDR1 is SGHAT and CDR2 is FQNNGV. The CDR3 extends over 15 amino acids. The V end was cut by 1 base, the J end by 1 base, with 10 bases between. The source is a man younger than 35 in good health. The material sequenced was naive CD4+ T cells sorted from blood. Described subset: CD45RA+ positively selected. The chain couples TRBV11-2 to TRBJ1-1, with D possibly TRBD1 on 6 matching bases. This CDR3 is CASSLALQGNTEAFF. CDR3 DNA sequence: TGTGCCAGCAGCTTAGCCTTACAGGGGAACACTGAAGCTTTCTTT.